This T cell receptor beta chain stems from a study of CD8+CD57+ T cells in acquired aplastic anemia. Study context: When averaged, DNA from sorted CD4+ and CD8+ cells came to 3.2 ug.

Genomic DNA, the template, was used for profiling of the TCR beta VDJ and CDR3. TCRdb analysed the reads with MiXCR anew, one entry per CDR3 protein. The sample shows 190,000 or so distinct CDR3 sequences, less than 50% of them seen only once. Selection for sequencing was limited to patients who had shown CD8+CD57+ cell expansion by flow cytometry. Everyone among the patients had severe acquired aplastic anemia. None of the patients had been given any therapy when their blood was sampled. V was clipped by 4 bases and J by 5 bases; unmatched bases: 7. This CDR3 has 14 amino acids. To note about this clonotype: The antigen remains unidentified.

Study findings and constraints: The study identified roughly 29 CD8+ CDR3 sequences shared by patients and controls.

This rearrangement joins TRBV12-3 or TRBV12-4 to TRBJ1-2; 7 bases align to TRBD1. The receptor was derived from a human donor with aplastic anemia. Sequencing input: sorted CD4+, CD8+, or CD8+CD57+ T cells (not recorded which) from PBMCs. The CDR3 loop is CASSSRDSIYGYTF. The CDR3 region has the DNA TGTGCCAGCAGTTCCCGGGACAGCATTTATGGCTACACCTTC.